A single sample is the source of the 32 T cell receptor beta chains below, sequenced in a study of blood T cell repertoires in COVID-19. The repertoire was sequenced with immunoSEQ multiplex PCR; TCRdb's copy has only in-frame clones and lacks some. This sample has 140,000 to 150,000 clones, with over 65% found just once. Sequencing used peripheral blood. The receptors here all came from a human donor in a cohort sampled during active COVID-19.

The table lists this clone with a count of one. This chain joins TRBV3-1 (or the pseudogene TRBV3-2) and TRBJ2-3, with TRBD2 matching 9 bases. There are 14 residues in the CDR3. The ends lost 4 bases at V and 7 bases at J; junction bases unmatched: 6. Germline V gives CDR1 LGHDT, CDR2 YNNKEL (reference sequence). The CDR3 DNA reads as TGTGCCAGCAGCCTCAGCGGGGGGCGGAATACGCAGTATTTT. This sequence encodes CASSLSGGRNTQYF.

The chain recombines TRBV7-3 with TRBJ2-7; 10 bases line up with TRBD2. The CDR3 is 12 amino acids. With 4 bases clipped from V and 13 bases from J, the junction kept 7 bases outside the gene matches. From germline, CDR1 is SGHTA and CDR2 FQGTGA. The CDR3 is CASSSPGLAVYF. The CDR3, as DNA: TGTGCCAGCAGCTCCCCTGGACTAGCGGTCTACTTC.

Only one count was recorded for this clone. The genes are TRBV6-2 or TRBV6-3 and TRBJ2-1, with 8 nucleotides matching TRBD2. In germline, CDR1 is MNHEY, CDR2 SVGEGT. The CDR3 sequence is 15 residues long. The V gene end was trimmed by 2 bases and the J gene end by 1 base; junction bases not matched to a gene: 1. The CDR3 loop reads CASSYGGGSYNEQFF. In DNA form, the CDR3 reads TGTGCCAGCAGTTACGGCGGGGGGTCCTACAATGAGCAGTTCTTC.

The chain couples TRBV24-1 to TRBJ2-3; 7 bases are shared with TRBD2. The CDR3 consists of 14 residues. After removal of 5 bases from V and 2 bases from J, the junction contained 3 bases not matched to a gene. Per the germline V gene, CDR1 is KGHDR and CDR2 is SFDVKD. The CDR3 reads CATSGGRHTDTQYF. The CDR3 nucleotides are TGTGCCACCAGTGGCGGGAGACACACAGATACGCAGTATTTT.

This clone came up once. This chain joins TRBV19 and TRBJ1-2, with TRBD1 matching over 7 bases. This CDR3 has 16 residues. Looked up from germline, CDR1 is LNHDA and CDR2 is SQIVND (reference sequence). Unmatched junction bases numbered 10, after V lost 3 bases and J lost 3 bases. The CDR3 reads CASSMLLDRDHYGYTF. DNA for the CDR3: TGTGCCAGTAGTATGCTCCTCGACAGGGACCACTATGGCTACACCTTC.

The chain has TRBV30 and TRBJ2-5, with a weak D call TRBD2 (7 bases). This CDR3 is 13 amino acids long. In germline, CDR1 is GTSNPN, CDR2 SVGIG (reference sequence). The V end was cut by 0 bases, the J end by 4 bases, with 9 bases between. CDR3 residues: CAWSVRGAETQYF. CDR3 DNA: TGTGCCTGGAGTGTACGGGGGGCAGAGACCCAGTACTTC.

This chain joins TRBV9 and TRBJ2-1; 10 bases align to TRBD2. Looked up from germline, CDR1 is SGDLS and CDR2 is YYNGEE. V dropped 0 bases and J dropped 8; count of bases not matched to a gene: 5. The CDR3 covers 15 residues. DNA for the CDR3: TGTGCCAGCAGCGTAGCAAGCGGGGGGGATTATGAGCAGTTCTTC. This sequence encodes CASSVASGGDYEQFF.

The chain recombines TRBV11-2 with TRBJ1-4; D uncertain. This CDR3 comprises 15 residues. Trimming stripped 5 bases from V and 4 bases from J, with 14 bases between. CDR1 is SGHAT and CDR2 is FQNNGV in the germline V gene. The CDR3 DNA reads TGTGCCAGCAGCCCCCGTCTCGGGATTAATGAAAAACTGTTTTTT. Protein sequence: CASSPRLGINEKLFF.

The chain has TRBV19 and TRBJ2-2, with 8 nucleotides matching TRBD1. The trim removed 3 bases at V and 3 bases at J, leaving 6 bases unmatched. Per germline, CDR1 LNHDA and CDR2 SQIVND (reference sequence). This CDR3 is 16 amino acids long. The DNA for the CDR3 is TGTGCCAGTAGTATCCAGGGGACAGGACACACCGGGGAGCTGTTTTTT. The encoded protein is CASSIQGTGHTGELFF.

This clone has only a few counts. V usage is TRBV4-1 and J usage is TRBJ1-6; TRBD1 matches at 8 bases. Trimming took 3 bases from V and 7 from J; bases not matched to a gene: 14. CDR1 and CDR2 (germline): MGHRA, YSYEKL. The CDR3 length is 18 residues. The CDR3, as DNA: TGCGCCAGCAGCCACCCCACCGCCGACAGGGGTCGGAATTCACCCCTCCACTTT. Translated, it gives CASSHPTADRGRNSPLHF.

This clone was picked up one time. The J gene is TRBJ2-1, the V gene TRBV7-8; 10 bases are a match to TRBD2. The CDR3 has 13 amino acids. CDR1 is SGHVS, CDR2 FQNEAQ, per germline. CDR3 residues: CVSSGGLDNEQFF. The CDR3 nucleotides are TGTGTTTCTAGCGGGGGATTAGACAATGAGCAGTTCTTC.

The chain uses TRBV5-5 and TRBJ2-6; no clear D gene. This CDR3 is 15 amino acids long. V was shortened by 5 bases and J by 0 bases, with 9 bases between the two germline ends. In germline, CDR1 is SGHKS, CDR2 YYEKEE (reference sequence). CDR3 sequence: CASRRMASGANVLTF. The CDR3 region has the DNA TGTGCCAGCAGGAGGATGGCCTCTGGGGCCAACGTCCTGACTTTC.

This clone was counted once. The chain is built from TRBV19 and TRBJ1-2; a weak D match, TRBD1 (6 bases). CDR3 length: 16 residues. Deletions cut 4 bases from V and 2 bases from J, with 17 bases between. Germline V gene lookup returns CDR1 LNHDA and CDR2 SQIVND (reference sequence). The CDR3 loop is CASSNPAGGINYGYTF. The DNA of the CDR3 is TGTGCCAGTAGTAACCCGGCGGGGGGCATAAACTATGGCTACACCTTC. Full variable domain (rest looked up from reference TRBV19 and TRBJ1-2): DGGITQSPKYLFRKEGQNVTLSCEQNLNHDAMYWYRQDPGQGLRLIYYSQIVNDFQKGDIAEGYSVSREKKESFPLTVTSAQKNPTAFYLCASSNPAGGINYGYTFGSGTRLTVV.

The V gene is TRBV30, the J gene TRBJ1-3, with D possibly TRBD1 on 5 matching bases. Germline V lookup: CDR1 GTSNPN, CDR2 SVGIG (reference sequence). Trimming shortened V by 2 bases and J by 0 bases, and 11 bases separated the two germline ends. The CDR3 spans 15 residues. CDR3 sequence: CAWSPTVSSGNTIYF. The CDR3, as DNA: TGTGCCTGGAGTCCGACAGTGAGCTCTGGAAACACCATATATTTT.

The chain has TRBV5-1 and TRBJ2-2, with 10 bases that match TRBD1. The CDR3 runs to 19 residues. V dropped 3 bases and J dropped 2; count of bases not matched to a gene: 13. The germline V gene encodes CDR1 SGHRS and CDR2 YFSETQ. CDR3 protein: CASSSYPPGQGTNTGELFF. The DNA for the CDR3 is TGCGCCAGCAGCTCTTACCCGCCGGGACAGGGGACAAACACCGGGGAGCTGTTTTTT. The complete variable domain, with remaining parts taken from reference TRBV5-1 and TRBJ2-2, reads KAGVTQTPRYLIKTRGQQVTLSCSPISGHRSVSWYQQTPGQGLQFLFEYFSETQRNKGNFPGRFSGRQFSNSRSEMNVSTLELGDSALYLCASSSYPPGQGTNTGELFFGEGSRLTVL.

The chain combines TRBV15 with TRBJ1-2; 7 nucleotides match TRBD1. Germline lookup yields CDR1 LNHNV and CDR2 YYDKDF (reference sequence). V lost 4 bases and J lost 3; bases outside the gene matches: 8. The CDR3 sequence is 15 residues long. CDR3 sequence (DNA): TGTGCCACCAGCACACAGGGGCGGGCCTACTATGGCTACACCTTC. Encoded protein: CATSTQGRAYYGYTF. The whole variable domain, filled in from reference TRBV15 and TRBJ1-2, reads DAMVIQNPRYQVTQFGKPVTLSCSQTLNHNVMYWYQQKSSQAPKLLFHYYDKDFNNEADTPDNFQSRRPNTSFCFLDIRSPGLGDTAMYLCATSTQGRAYYGYTFGSGTRLTVV.

The chain has TRBV19 and TRBJ2-2; D not certain. There are 12 residues in the CDR3. In germline, CDR1 is LNHDA, CDR2 SQIVND (reference sequence). With 5 bases removed from V and 6 bases from J, the gap between germline ends came to 7 bases. CDR3 residues: CASSYRSGELFF. The CDR3 DNA is TGTGCCAGTAGTTATCGGTCCGGGGAGCTGTTTTTT.

V gene TRBV27 combines with J gene TRBJ1-6, with TRBD1 matching 8 bases. V lost 4 bases, J lost 9 bases, and 17 bases stayed unmatched. Germline V lookup: CDR1 MNHEY, CDR2 SMNVEV (reference sequence). The CDR3 totals 18 residues. The CDR3 coding sequence is TGTGCCAGCAGTTCTATACAGCCAAACAGGGGGAAAGGTTCACCCCTCCACTTT. Translating it yields CASSSIQPNRGKGSPLHF.

This chain uses TRBV11-2 with TRBJ2-2; perhaps TRBD2 as D (6 bases). Trimming took 5 bases from V and 6 from J, leaving 16 bases between them. This CDR3 has 15 amino acids. Germline V gene sequence: CDR1 SGHAT, CDR2 FQNNGV. CDR3 sequence reads: CASSPGTPYSGELFF. The CDR3 bases are TGTGCCAGCAGCCCAGGGACTCCCTACTCCGGGGAGCTGTTTTTT.

The chain is built from TRBV9 and TRBJ2-3, with TRBD2 matching over 9 bases. Germline lookup yields CDR1 SGDLS and CDR2 YYNGEE. This CDR3 has 15 residues. J lost 3 bases, V lost 0 bases, and 2 bases had no gene match. CDR3 coding DNA: TGTGCCAGCAGCGTAGGGGCGGGGGGGACAGATACGCAGTATTTT. Its protein is CASSVGAGGTDTQYF. Based on the CDR3 plus reference TRBV9 and TRBJ2-3, the full variable domain is DSGVTQTPKHLITATGQRVTLRCSPRSGDLSVYWYQQSLDQGLQFLIQYYNGEERAKGNILERFSAQQFPDLHSELNLSSLELGDSALYFCASSVGAGGTDTQYFGPGTRLTVL.

The rearrangement links TRBV14 to TRBJ1-6; 11 bases are a match to TRBD1. The CDR3 consists of 16 residues. With V trimmed by 6 bases and J by 5 bases, 6 bases remained unmatched. From germline, CDR1 is SGHDN and CDR2 FVKESK. The CDR3 region is CASRKDRGLNNSPLHF. Written as DNA, the CDR3 is TGTGCCAGCAGAAAGGACAGGGGGCTGAATAATTCACCCCTCCACTTT.

This rearrangement joins TRBV3-1 (or the pseudogene TRBV3-2) to TRBJ2-1, with 7 nucleotides matching TRBD1. J gave up 4 bases and V 1 base, and 13 bases lay outside the gene matches. Germline V gives CDR1 LGHDT, CDR2 YNNKEL (reference sequence). The CDR3 loop spans 18 amino acids. The CDR3 protein is CASSQGFPGTELYNEQFF. In DNA, the CDR3 is TGTGCCAGCAGCCAAGGATTCCCCGGGACAGAGCTATACAATGAGCAGTTCTTC.

This chain joins TRBV11-2 and TRBJ1-4; D is undetermined. Germline V gene sequence: CDR1 SGHAT, CDR2 FQNNGV. CDR3 size: 14 residues. Trimming shortened V by 9 bases and J by 2 bases, and 13 bases separated the two germline ends. CDR3 nucleotides: TGTGCCAGTACAAGAGGGTCCACTAATGAAAAACTGTTTTTT. This encodes CASTRGSTNEKLFF.

The rearrangement links TRBV30 to TRBJ1-4, with TRBD1 identical over 7 bases. Trimming at V came to 5 bases and at J to 8 bases, leaving 11 bases not matched to a gene. Per the germline V gene, CDR1 is GTSNPN and CDR2 is SVGIG (reference sequence). The CDR3 runs to 14 residues. CDR3 nucleotide sequence: TGTGCCTGGGAGAAAAGGGGGCGCGGGGAAAAACTGTTTTTT. Translated, it gives CAWEKRGRGEKLFF.

The chain is built from TRBV7-8 and TRBJ1-1; D is uncertain. The V end lost 5 bases, the J end lost 6 bases, and 16 bases lay between the germline ends. This CDR3 comprises 14 residues. Per the germline V gene, CDR1 is SGHVS and CDR2 is FQNEAQ. CDR3 sequence (DNA): TGTGCCAGCAGCCCCATTGATCGGGTAGCTGAAGCTTTCTTT. Protein product: CASSPIDRVAEAFF.

V gene TRBV29-1 combines with J gene TRBJ1-2; 10 positions match TRBD1. CDR3 length equals 14 residues. The germline V gene encodes CDR1 SQVTM and CDR2 ANQGSEA. Losses at the gene ends were 4 bases for V and 2 bases for J; bases not matched to a gene: 4. This chain's CDR3 is CSVARQGANYGYTF. Here the CDR3 DNA reads TGCAGCGTTGCTCGACAGGGGGCGAACTATGGCTACACCTTC.

The CDR3 DNA sequence: TGTGCCAGCAGCAAACGGGGGGACGTAACCTACGAGCAGTACGTC. Amino acids: CASSKRGDVTYEQYV. The V call is TRBV21-1, the J call TRBJ2-7; no DNA check was done on the table's D call, TRBD2. TRBV21-1 is deemed a pseudogene. The CDR3 consists of 15 residues.

This chain links TRBV18 with TRBJ1-1, with a tentative D call TRBD1 (5 bases). V was clipped by 3 bases and J by 1 base, with 12 bases between them. The CDR3 consists of 15 residues. Per germline, CDR1 KGHSH and CDR2 LQKENI. The CDR3 here is CASSPFRDGNTEAFF. The CDR3, as DNA: TGTGCCAGCTCACCCTTCAGGGATGGGAACACTGAAGCTTTCTTT.

The chain is built from TRBV19 and TRBJ1-2, with D tentatively TRBD1 (6 bases). Germline CDR1 reads LNHDA; CDR2 reads SQIVND (reference sequence). CDR3 length: 13 residues. Deletions cut 5 bases from V and 2 bases from J, with 9 bases between. CDR3 residues: CASSVTGNYGYTF. CDR3 DNA sequence: TGTGCCAGTAGTGTGACAGGAAACTATGGCTACACCTTC.

This chain uses TRBV5-6 with TRBJ1-2; 7 bases map to TRBD1. The germline CDR1 and CDR2 sequences are SGHDT and YYEEEE. The junction had 8 bases not matched to a gene; V was cut back by 4 bases and J by 5 bases. This CDR3 region has 14 residues. The chain's CDR3 is CASSPTGERYGYTF. The DNA of the CDR3 is TGTGCCAGCAGCCCCACAGGGGAAAGGTATGGCTACACCTTC.

The genes are TRBV15 and TRBJ2-5; 12 positions agree with TRBD2. With 5 bases clipped from V and 1 base from J, the junction kept 11 bases outside the gene matches. The V gene's germline CDR1 is LNHNV and CDR2 YYDKDF (reference sequence). The CDR3 is 18 amino acids. CDR3 residues: CATSFRGPSGRVQETQYF. The CDR3 DNA follows: TGTGCCACCAGCTTTAGGGGGCCTAGCGGGAGGGTCCAAGAGACCCAGTACTTC.

This sequence joins TRBV10-3 and TRBJ1-4, with D tentatively TRBD1 (5 bases). Germline V CDR1 and CDR2: ENHRY, SYGVKD. Trimming took 6 bases from V and 7 from J, leaving 12 bases between them. The CDR3 sequence is 13 residues long. The CDR3 protein is CAIRPGSGEKLFF. For the CDR3, the DNA is TGTGCCATCAGACCAGGGTCAGGTGAAAAACTGTTTTTT.